This T cell receptor beta chain derives from a study of T cells in Graves' hyperthyroidism and ophthalmopathy. The study's findings and limits: Classification by a 13 V-J model distinguished ophthalmopathy from stable hyperthyroidism.

As concerns this clonotype: Antigen specificity is unknown.

RNA transcripts yielded amplified TCR beta CDR3 regions. The HTBI primer set drove a first-round RT-PCR of the TCR CDR3. TCRdb reprocessed the multiplex PCR reads with MiXCR, giving one entry per CDR3 protein. The sample has 350,000 to 450,000 distinct CDR3 sequences, over 11% seen once. The origin of this receptor is a woman aged 55-69 years with Graves' hyperthyroidism. Sequencing was done on a sample of blood.

CDR3 nucleotide sequence: TGCAGCGTTGAAGATCCCTATTCCCCCTATGGCTACACCTTC. Its translation is CSVEDPYSPYGYTF. The chain couples TRBV29-1 to TRBJ1-2, with unresolved D. Germline loops: CDR1 SQVTM, CDR2 ANQGSEA. V gave up 0 bases and J gave up 4 bases, with 12 bases separating them. The CDR3 runs to 14 residues.